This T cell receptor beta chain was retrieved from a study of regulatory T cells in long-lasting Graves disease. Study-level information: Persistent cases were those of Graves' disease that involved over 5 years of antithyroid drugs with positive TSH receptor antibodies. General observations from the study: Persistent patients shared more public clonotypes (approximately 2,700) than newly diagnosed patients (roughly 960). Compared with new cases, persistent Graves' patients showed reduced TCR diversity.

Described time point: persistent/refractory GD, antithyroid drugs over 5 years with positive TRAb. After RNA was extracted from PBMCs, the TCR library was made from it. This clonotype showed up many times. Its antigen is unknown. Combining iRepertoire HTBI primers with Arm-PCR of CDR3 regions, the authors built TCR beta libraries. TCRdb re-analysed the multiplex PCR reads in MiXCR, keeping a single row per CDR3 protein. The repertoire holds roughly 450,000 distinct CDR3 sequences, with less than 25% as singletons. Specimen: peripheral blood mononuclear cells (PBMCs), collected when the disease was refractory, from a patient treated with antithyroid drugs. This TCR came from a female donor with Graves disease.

Here the CDR3 reads CASSPSGRTYTGELFF. The CDR3, as DNA: TGTGCCAGCAGTCCGAGCGGGAGGACGTACACCGGGGAGCTGTTTTTT. The V call is TRBV6-1, the J call TRBJ2-2, with 9 bases matching TRBD2. CDR1 and CDR2 (germline): MNHNS, SASEGT. The junction had 7 bases not matched to a gene; V was cut back by 5 bases and J by 3 bases. This CDR3 has 16 amino acids.